These 25 T cell receptor beta chains originate from one sample sequenced in a study of regulatory T cells in long-lasting Graves disease. Time point indicated: persistent/refractory GD, antithyroid drugs over 5 years with positive TRAb. After RNA was extracted from PBMCs, the TCR library was made from it. Investigators prepared the TCR beta libraries by applying iRepertoire HTBI primers and Arm-PCR of CDR3 regions. TCRdb re-called the multiplex PCR reads through MiXCR, storing one row per CDR3 protein. The profile covers about 470,000 distinct CDR3 sequences, with about a fifth appearing a single time and roughly 7.1% taken by the ten largest. The source was peripheral blood mononuclear cells (PBMCs), collected when the disease was refractory, from a patient treated with antithyroid drugs. All receptors derive from a female donor with Graves disease.

The rearrangement joins TRBV7-9 to TRBJ2-2; D might be TRBD2 (6 bases). The germline gives CDR1 SEHNR, CDR2 FQNEAQ (reference sequence). The CDR3 is 13 amino acids. The ends were cut back, 5 bases at V and 7 bases at J, with 11 bases in the middle. CDR3: CASSVRGNGELFF. Here the CDR3 DNA reads TGTGCCAGCAGCGTCCGGGGGAACGGGGAGCTGTTTTTT. Full variable domain (missing parts from reference TRBV7-9 and TRBJ2-2): DTGVSQNPRHKITKRGQNVTFRCDPISEHNRLYWYRQTLGQGPEFLTYFQNEAQLEKSRLLSDRFSAERPKGSFSTLEIQRTEQGDSAMYLCASSVRGNGELFFGEGSRLTVL.

This clonotype showed up many times. V usage is TRBV5-5 and J usage is TRBJ1-4; TRBD1 is a possible D gene (5 bases). This CDR3 is 15 amino acids long. The germline V gene has CDR1 SGHKS and CDR2 YYEKEE (reference sequence). The V and J ends lost 1 base and 7 bases respectively, with 14 bases between them. In DNA, the CDR3 is TGTGCCAGCAGCTTGAGGTCGGCAGGGAGTGAAAAACTGTTTTTT. Residues: CASSLRSAGSEKLFF.

This sequence joins TRBV6-2 or TRBV6-3 and TRBJ2-1, with a possible D match to TRBD1 (8 bases). V was clipped by 5 bases and J by 6 bases, with 17 bases between them. Germline V lookup: CDR1 MNHEY, CDR2 SVGEGT. The CDR3 length is 15 residues. CDR3 residues: CASSEAGQELNEQFF. The CDR3 bases are TGTGCCAGCAGTGAAGCGGGACAGGAGCTCAATGAGCAGTTCTTC.

This chain uses TRBV7-8 with TRBJ2-7; D unresolved. The CDR3 consists of 14 residues. Trimming shortened V by 5 bases and J by 3 bases, and 14 bases separated the two germline ends. The V gene's germline CDR1 is SGHVS and CDR2 FQNEAQ. This chain's CDR3 is CASSQEATLYEQYF. CDR3 DNA sequence: TGTGCCAGCAGCCAAGAAGCGACGCTCTACGAGCAGTACTTC.

V is TRBV6-1 and J is TRBJ1-3; D not resolved. The CDR3 runs to 15 residues. Trimming took 7 bases from V and 0 from J, leaving 13 bases between them. Germline V CDR1 and CDR2: MNHNS, SASEGT. The CDR3 is CASTYGIVSGNTIYF. The DNA for the CDR3 is TGTGCCAGCACCTACGGCATCGTCTCTGGAAACACCATATATTTT.

This clonotype has a handful of counts. The chain carries TRBV3-1 and TRBJ2-5; 7 bases are shared with TRBD1. This CDR3 has 16 residues. Trimming cost V 0 bases and J 2 bases; bases outside gene matches: 6. Per the germline V gene, CDR1 is LGHDT and CDR2 is YNNKEL (reference sequence). Written as DNA, the CDR3 is TGTGCCAGCAGCCAAGAGGAAAGGGGGCTTCAAGAGACCCAGTACTTC. Its protein is CASSQEERGLQETQYF.

This clonotype has ten or more counts. The chain has TRBV13 and TRBJ1-4; 8 bases agree with TRBD1. J gave up 11 bases and V 5 bases, and 13 bases lay outside the gene matches. This CDR3 contains 15 residues. Germline assignment: CDR1 PRHDT and CDR2 FYEKMQ (reference sequence). The CDR3 loop reads CASSRADRVGFKLFF. The CDR3 DNA is TGTGCCAGCAGCCGCGCGGACAGGGTCGGATTTAAACTGTTTTTT.

This clonotype was found many times. This sequence joins TRBV9 and TRBJ1-4; tentatively, D is TRBD1 (6 bases). V lost 2 bases and J 6 bases, leaving 14 bases between the germline ends. Per germline, CDR1 SGDLS and CDR2 YYNGEE. The CDR3 runs 15 residues. This CDR3 is CASSVDYRADEKLFF. The CDR3 DNA sequence: TGTGCCAGCAGCGTGGATTACAGGGCGGATGAAAAACTGTTTTTT.

This clonotype was detected only a few times. The V and J genes are TRBV9 and TRBJ2-2, with TRBD1 identical over 10 bases. Germline CDR1 reads SGDLS; CDR2 reads YYNGEE. The CDR3 runs 17 residues. With 0 bases clipped from V and 3 bases from J, the junction kept 5 bases outside the gene matches. This CDR3 reads CASSVERDRGHTGELFF. The CDR3 DNA sequence: TGTGCCAGCAGCGTAGAACGGGACAGGGGCCACACCGGGGAGCTGTTTTTT.

This clonotype was recorded at least ten times. The chain combines TRBV18 with TRBJ2-7; no reliable D call. Looked up from germline, CDR1 is KGHSH and CDR2 is LQKENI. Trimming shortened V by 1 base and J by 2 bases, and 3 bases separated the two germline ends. The CDR3 is 12 amino acids. CDR3 nucleotides: TGTGCCAGCTCACCACAGACCTACGAGCAGTACTTC. Protein sequence: CASSPQTYEQYF.

In its sample, this clonotype was seen many times. The V call is TRBV27, the J call TRBJ2-7, with D maybe TRBD2 (6 bases). V was cut by 0 bases and J by 2 bases, with 14 bases left in between. CDR1 and CDR2 from the germline V gene are MNHEY and SMNVEV (reference sequence). This CDR3 comprises 16 residues. The CDR3 here is CASSLSGGTHPYEQYF. In DNA, the CDR3 is TGTGCCAGCAGTTTATCGGGCGGGACCCACCCCTACGAGCAGTACTTC.

The V and J genes are TRBV19 and TRBJ2-2, with unresolved D. CDR1 LNHDA and CDR2 SQIVND come from the germline V gene (reference sequence). The CDR3 extends over 13 amino acids. The ends were cut back, 7 bases at V and 7 bases at J, with 13 bases in the middle. The CDR3 spells CASTPSWGGELFF. The CDR3 nucleotides are TGTGCCAGTACGCCATCATGGGGCGGGGAGCTGTTTTTT.

Of note for this clonotype: This may come from a read error, since a much larger clone is one base off. This chain uses TRBV6-2 or TRBV6-3 with TRBJ2-5, with TRBD1 as a possible D gene (6 bases). From germline, CDR1 is MNHEY and CDR2 SVGEGT. The CDR3 has 13 amino acids. V was trimmed by 5 bases and J by 10 bases, leaving 17 bases between them. The CDR3 loop is CASSPQGIEYQYF. CDR3 bases: TGTGCCAGCAGTCCGCAGGGGATCGAGTACCAGTACTTC.

In its sample, this clonotype was seen many times. In nucleotides, the CDR3 is TGTGCCAGCAGTTTTAGCGGAAAGCCCCAGCATTTT. Translation: CASSFSGKPQHF. The J gene is TRBJ1-5, the V gene TRBV12-3 or TRBV12-4; D gene ambiguous. CDR3 length: 12 amino acids. V gave up 3 bases and J gave up 8 bases, with 8 bases separating them.

The rearrangement links TRBV6-1 to TRBJ2-5; weak D call: TRBD1 (6 bases). V was clipped by 1 base and J by 9 bases, with 24 bases between them. This CDR3 contains 17 residues. Germline V lookup: CDR1 MNHNS, CDR2 SASEGT. The CDR3, as DNA: TGTGCCAGCAGTGAAGTAAGGGGACATCCTACAAGAAAGGCCCAGTACTTC. Protein sequence: CASSEVRGHPTRKAQYF.

J is TRBJ2-5 and V is TRBV9, with 11 nucleotides matching TRBD2. V lost 3 bases to trimming and J lost 2 bases; unmatched junction nucleotides: 3. Per the germline V gene, CDR1 is SGDLS and CDR2 is YYNGEE. The CDR3 loop spans 15 amino acids. CDR3 DNA: TGTGCCAGCAGCGCTAGCGGGGGGAGACAAGAGACCCAGTACTTC. Its protein product is CASSASGGRQETQYF.

The table lists this clonotype with many counts. The CDR3 spells CASSPRGPSYEQYF. The CDR3 nucleotides are TGTGCCAGCAGCCCGAGGGGACCCTCCTACGAGCAGTACTTC. The rearrangement joins TRBV7-2 to TRBJ2-7, with D possibly being TRBD1 or TRBD2 (5 bases each). V shed 5 bases and J shed 0 bases, with 11 bases lying between them. Germline CDR1 SGHTA, CDR2 FQGNSA. The CDR3 runs 14 residues.

The chain combines TRBV12-3 or TRBV12-4 with TRBJ2-3; the match to TRBD1 covers 9 bases. The CDR3 loop spans 15 amino acids. Losses at the gene ends were 6 bases for V and 1 base for J; bases not matched to a gene: 5. The CDR3 DNA sequence: TGTGCCAGCAGCTCCCGGGACAGGGGCACAGATACGCAGTATTTT. It yields the protein CASSSRDRGTDTQYF.

The chain joins TRBV30 to TRBJ1-1; D may be TRBD1 (5 bases). Trimming shortened V by 3 bases and J by 4 bases, and 12 bases separated the two germline ends. This CDR3 is 13 amino acids long. Germline CDR1 and CDR2: GTSNPN and SVGIG (reference sequence). The CDR3 bases are TGTGCCTGGAGGGTGGGGGGGGGCACTGAAGCTTTCTTT. This codes for CAWRVGGGTEAFF.

V usage is TRBV12-3 or TRBV12-4 and J usage is TRBJ1-2; D gene unclear. This CDR3 contains 14 residues. Trimming removed 3 bases at V and 5 bases at J, with 13 bases between. The CDR3 protein is CASSLGPGRYGYTF. CDR3 in DNA: TGTGCCAGCAGTTTGGGCCCGGGCCGGTATGGCTACACCTTC.

This clonotype was seen at least ten times. The chain couples TRBV7-2 to TRBJ2-7; possibly TRBD2 for D (6 bases). CDR3 length: 17 amino acids. CDR1 is SGHTA, CDR2 FQGNSA, per germline. Trimming removed 6 bases at V and 4 bases at J, with 25 bases between. CDR3 sequence reads: CASRVSGTPNNQYEQYF. CDR3 nucleotide sequence: TGTGCCAGCAGGGTATCCGGGACTCCAAACAACCAATACGAGCAGTACTTC.

There are many counts of this clonotype. The J gene is TRBJ1-4, the V gene TRBV20-1; tentatively, D is TRBD1 (6 bases). The CDR3 length is 14 residues. Between the trimmed V and J ends, which lost 5 bases and 7 bases, there was a span of 17 bases. CDR1 and CDR2 from the germline V gene are DFQATT and SNEGSKA (reference sequence). CDR3 in DNA: TGCAGTGCTTCCGGGACACCTCGAGCTGAAAAACTGTTTTTT. Encoded protein: CSASGTPRAEKLFF.

This clonotype was seen repeatedly, ten times or more. The rearrangement uses TRBV6-1 and TRBJ1-1, with D possibly matching TRBD1 (6 bases). V lost 8 bases, J lost 4 bases, and 14 bases lay in between. This CDR3 region has 13 residues. CDR1 MNHNS and CDR2 SASEGT come from the germline V gene. The DNA of the CDR3 is TGTGCCAGCTGGACAGATATATTCACTGAAGCTTTCTTT. Translating it yields CASWTDIFTEAFF.

The gene calls are TRBV20-1 and TRBJ2-5, with 9 nucleotides matching TRBD2. This CDR3 region has 15 residues. The germline V gene encodes CDR1 DFQATT and CDR2 SNEGSKA (reference sequence). V lost 0 bases to trimming and J lost 8 bases; unmatched junction nucleotides: 10. The CDR3 spells CSARDPRTSDATQYF. CDR3 nucleotides: TGCAGTGCTAGAGACCCCAGGACTAGCGATGCCACCCAGTACTTC.

In its sample, this clonotype was seen many times. The V and J genes are TRBV28 and TRBJ1-1; 7 bases are shared with TRBD1. The CDR3 is 16 amino acids. The J segment lost 5 bases and the V segment lost 5 bases, leaving 14 bases of the junction unmatched. CDR1 is MDHEN, CDR2 SYDVKM, per germline. The CDR3 bases are TGTGCCAGCAGTCCGAACCGACAGGGACGGGGAACTGAAGCTTTCTTT. Its protein is CASSPNRQGRGTEAFF.